This is a list of T cell receptor beta chains from one sample in a study of regulatory T cells in long-lasting Graves disease. One entry per CDR3 protein results from TCRdb running MiXCR on the multiplex PCR reads. The sample carries 350,000 to 400,000 distinct CDR3 sequences, roughly 16% recorded once. The material sequenced was peripheral blood mononuclear cells (PBMCs), taken at new diagnosis, from a patient treated with antithyroid drugs. These receptors were taken from a female donor with Graves disease. Each CDR3 is given with its conserved first and last residue. The D gene is left open where the match is weak. The listing skips clone size in some rows; elsewhere it reads once, few, many or a size class.

J gene,D gene,V gene,clone size,CDR3 DNA,CDR3 protein
TRBJ2-7,TRBD2,TRBV6-1,-,TGTGCCAGCAGGTCTAGCGGGAGTACCCAGCAGTACTTC,CASRSSGSTQQYF
TRBJ1-4,TRBD1,TRBV7-2,many,TGTGCCAGCAGCTTAGTCTGGGGACAGGGGGATGAAAAACTGTTTTTT,CASSLVWGQGDEKLFF
TRBJ2-4,-,TRBV5-1,-,TGCGCCAGCAGCTTGAGGGGGGGAGTAAATAACATTCAGTACTTC,CASSLRGGVNNIQYF
TRBJ2-7,TRBD2,TRBV12-3/TRBV12-4,many,TGTGCCAGCAGTTTGGGGGGGGTCCCTATCGAGCAGTACTTC,CASSLGGVPIEQYF
TRBJ2-3,TRBD1,TRBV28,-,TGTGCCAGCAGTTTAATATTACAGGGGGAAGAAATAGATACGCAGTATTTT,CASSLILQGEEIDTQYF
TRBJ1-4,-,TRBV28,many,TGTGCCAGCAGTTTGATTGTACATGAAAAACTGTTTTTT,CASSLIVHEKLFF
TRBJ2-5,TRBD2,TRBV7-6,many,TGTGCCAGCACGGCTAGCGGGAGTCAAGAGACCCAGTACTTC,CASTASGSQETQYF
TRBJ2-1,-,TRBV11-3,many,TGTGCCAGCAGCGTGGGGGGGGCGGGCTACAATGAGCAGTTCTTC,CASSVGGAGYNEQFF
TRBJ2-2,-,TRBV27,few,TGTGCCAGCAGTTTATCCGTGGGAGGCCACACCGGGGAGCTGTTTTTT,CASSLSVGGHTGELFF
TRBJ2-5,-,TRBV19,-,TGTGCCAGTAGTATGGTAGTTTCCCAAGAGACCCAGTACTTC,CASSMVVSQETQYF
TRBJ2-4,-,TRBV28,few,TGTGCCAGCAGTTTATCTGGGTTGGCCAAAAACATTCAGTACTTC,CASSLSGLAKNIQYF
TRBJ2-7,-,TRBV27,many,TGTGCCAGCAGCTCGAGCGGGCTAACTTACGAGCAGTACTTC,CASSSSGLTYEQYF
TRBJ1-4,TRBD1,TRBV28,few,TGTGCCAGCAGTTCCCAGGGGGCAGCTAATGAAAAACTGTTTTTT,CASSSQGAANEKLFF
TRBJ2-4,TRBD2,TRBV7-2,few,TGTGCCAGCGGCCCTATCTCCCGTCGGGGGGGGGCCAAAAACATTCAGTACTTC,CASGPISRRGGAKNIQYF
TRBJ1-5,TRBD1,TRBV11-2,many,TGTGCCAGCAGCCTCGGGACAGTTAGCAATCAGCCCCAGCATTTT,CASSLGTVSNQPQHF
TRBJ2-1,TRBD1,TRBV5-1,many,TGCGCCAGCAGCTCCATATATGACAGGGGCAAAGGGGAGCAGTTCTTC,CASSSIYDRGKGEQFF
TRBJ1-6,-,TRBV7-2,many,TGTGCCAGCAGTCATGGGGCGGAAAATTCACCCCTCCACTTT,CASSHGAENSPLHF
TRBJ1-1,-,TRBV4-1,many,TGCGCCAGCAGCCCCCCCCGGGCAGCTATGAACACTGAAGCTTTCTTT,CASSPPRAAMNTEAFF
TRBJ2-4,-,TRBV5-4,few,TGTGCCAGCAGCTTGCCCGATGTAAAAAACATTCAGTACTTC,CASSLPDVKNIQYF
TRBJ2-2,-,TRBV7-2,many,TGTGCCAGCAGCCTACAGGGAACGCCCGGGGAGCTGTTTTTT,CASSLQGTPGELFF
TRBJ2-6,TRBD1,TRBV28,few,TGTGCCAGCAGTTCCTCCGCAAGGGACAGGTCTTCTGGGGCCAACGTCCTGACTTTC,CASSSSARDRSSGANVLTF
TRBJ2-7,TRBD2,TRBV20-1,-,TGCAGTGCTAGAGATTTCGGCGGGGGAAACTCCTACGAGCAGTACTTC,CSARDFGGGNSYEQYF
TRBJ2-2,-,TRBV4-1,few,TGCGCCAGCAGCCAAGTTGGGGCCACCGGGGAGCTGTTTTTT,CASSQVGATGELFF
TRBJ2-7,-,TRBV20-1,-,TGCAGTGCTAGAGATCTCGGCCACGAGCAGTACTTC,CSARDLGHEQYF
TRBJ1-5,-,TRBV20-1,many,TGCAGTGCCACGGATCCCAATCAGCCCCAGCATTTT,CSATDPNQPQHF
TRBJ2-3,TRBD2,TRBV9,many,TGTGCCAGCAGCGTAGCTCTACTAGCGGGGGTCACAGATACGCAGTATTTT,CASSVALLAGVTDTQYF
TRBJ1-1,TRBD1,TRBV7-2,many,TGTGCCAGCAGCCTCGACAGGGGTAGGCACACTGAAGCTTTCTTT,CASSLDRGRHTEAFF
TRBJ1-2,-,TRBV2,-,TGTGCCAGCAGTGATGAAGGACGGTATGGCTACACCTTC,CASSDEGRYGYTF
TRBJ1-4,-,TRBV3-2,many,-,CASSQEFGTGTELFF
TRBJ2-1,-,TRBV27,-,TGTGCCAGCAGTTACGACAGAAACTCCTACAATGGGCAGTTCTTC,CASSYDRNSYNGQFF
TRBJ2-4,TRBD2,TRBV20-1,-,TGCAGTGCTACGCCCCAGACTAGCGGGAGTGACATTCAGTACTTC,CSATPQTSGSDIQYF
TRBJ1-6,-,TRBV7-2,few,TGTGCCAGCAGCTTACGGGCTCTCTTACACTTT,CASSLRALLHF
TRBJ1-5,-,TRBV4-1,many,TGCGCCAGCAGCGAGACGCCTAGGGACATATGGAGCAATCAGCCCCAGCATTTT,CASSETPRDIWSNQPQHF
TRBJ1-6,-,TRBV2,many,TGTGCCAGCAGACGATCCGGTACGGGGTATTCACCCCTCCACTTT,CASRRSGTGYSPLHF
TRBJ1-1,TRBD1,TRBV19,many,TGTGCCAGTAGTCCCGCTTACAGGGGGCCTCGGACTGAAGCTTTCTTT,CASSPAYRGPRTEAFF
TRBJ1-5,-,TRBV16,many,TGTGCCAGCAGCCAGGCCGCGGGACGGCGAAATCAGCCCCAGCATTTT,CASSQAAGRRNQPQHF
TRBJ2-1,TRBD1,TRBV5-1,many,TGCGCCAGCAGCACCGAGACAGGGAGAAACAATGAGCAGTTCTTC,CASSTETGRNNEQFF
TRBJ2-7,TRBD1,TRBV11-2,many,TGTGCCAGCAGCCCCGACAGGGCCGAGCAGTACTTC,CASSPDRAEQYF
TRBJ1-3,-,TRBV2,many,TGTGCCAGCAGTGAATCTCAGTATTCGGGAAACACCATATATTTT,CASSESQYSGNTIYF
TRBJ2-7,-,TRBV4-2,many,TGTGCCAGCAGCCAAGAGGTAGCGGCGGGCGAGCAGTACTTC,CASSQEVAAGEQYF